The 30 T cell receptor beta chains below were found in one sample sequenced in a study of cytomegalovirus exposure and HLA in healthy donors. Assay used: immunoSEQ multiplex PCR; TCRdb lists only in-frame clones, some missing. The profile shows roughly 150,000 clones, about 85% of them singletons. Sequenced input: PBMCs. These receptors were collected from a man between 25 and 39 years old in good health and CMV-seropositive.

J is TRBJ1-2 and V is TRBV5-1; 9 nucleotides align to TRBD1. The V gene end was trimmed by 4 bases and the J gene end by 1 base; junction bases not matched to a gene: 5. CDR1 is SGHRS, CDR2 YFSETQ, per germline. The CDR3 loop spans 15 amino acids. This CDR3 reads CASSPGTGFNYGYTF. The CDR3 DNA sequence: TGCGCCAGCAGCCCTGGGACAGGGTTTAACTATGGCTACACCTTC.

The rearrangement uses TRBV27 and TRBJ2-2, with a possible D match to TRBD1 (6 bases). Trimming cost V 3 bases and J 6 bases, with 17 bases left between them. CDR3 length: 16 amino acids. Germline V gene sequence: CDR1 MNHEY, CDR2 SMNVEV (reference sequence). This CDR3 is CASSFLPGTSPGELFF. The CDR3 DNA reads TGTGCCAGCAGTTTCTTACCTGGGACATCCCCCGGGGAGCTGTTTTTT.

The chain couples TRBV7-2 to TRBJ1-3; possible D gene TRBD1, 5 bases. The ends were cut back, 2 bases at V and 5 bases at J, with 13 bases in the middle. Per the germline V gene, CDR1 is SGHTA and CDR2 is FQGNSA. The CDR3 totals 15 residues. CDR3 region: CASSLSVRARNTIYF. As DNA, the CDR3 is TGTGCCAGCAGCTTATCTGTCAGGGCCAGAAACACCATATATTTT.

V usage is TRBV6-5 and J usage is TRBJ2-1, with TRBD1 matching 7 bases. CDR1 MNHEY and CDR2 SVGAGI come from the germline V gene. CDR3 length: 11 amino acids. Trimming took 8 bases from V and 6 from J; bases not matched to a gene: 1. The CDR3, as DNA: TGTGCCAGCGCAGGGGGCAATGAGCAGTTCTTC. Protein product: CASAGGNEQFF.

V gene TRBV25-1 combines with J gene TRBJ2-3; TRBD2 is a possible D gene (5 bases). The V end lost 10 bases, the J end lost 4 bases, and 18 bases lay between the germline ends. The CDR3 has 14 residues. Per the germline V gene, CDR1 is MGHDK and CDR2 is SYGVNS. CDR3 DNA: TGTGCCACCTCGGGTTCGGGGATGTCAGATACGCAGTATTTT. It encodes CATSGSGMSDTQYF.

This rearrangement joins TRBV7-2 to TRBJ2-5; TRBD2 agrees at 12 bases. CDR1 is SGHTA and CDR2 is FQGNSA in the germline V gene. The CDR3 contains 14 residues. V lost 3 bases and J lost 9; bases outside the gene matches: 5. CDR3 loop: CASSFLAGGSAQYF. For the CDR3, the DNA is TGTGCCAGCAGCTTCCTAGCGGGGGGGTCGGCCCAGTACTTC.

This chain links TRBV6-4 with TRBJ2-3; no reliable D call. CDR1 MRHNA and CDR2 SNTAGT come from the germline V gene. V was pared by 4 bases and J by 6 bases, with 14 bases between. The CDR3 totals 14 residues. CDR3 bases: TGTGCCAGCAGTGTAGAGGCTTTTGAGGATACGCAGTATTTT. Its protein product is CASSVEAFEDTQYF.

This chain links TRBV6-6 with TRBJ1-5, with D tentatively TRBD1 (5 bases). With 2 bases removed from V and 5 bases from J, the gap between germline ends came to 16 bases. The CDR3 is made up of 16 amino acids. Germline V gene sequence: CDR1 MNHNY, CDR2 SVGAGI (reference sequence). CDR3 sequence reads: CASSYIPGRTHQPQHF. As DNA, the CDR3 is TGTGCCAGCAGTTACATACCAGGGAGGACTCATCAGCCCCAGCATTTT.

CDR3 sequence (DNA): TGTGCCAGTAGTGGGGGACTAGCGGGGTTAACCTCCTACAATGAGCAGTTCTTC. As protein: CASSGGLAGLTSYNEQFF. The rearrangement links TRBV19 to TRBJ2-1; 13 bases align to TRBD2. J was trimmed by 0 bases and V by 5 bases; bases with no gene match: 7. The CDR3 spans 18 residues. Germline V CDR1 and CDR2: LNHDA, SQIVND (reference sequence).

J is TRBJ2-7 and V is TRBV7-9; 12 bases are a match to TRBD2. The CDR3 sequence is 15 residues long. Germline-derived CDR1 and CDR2 are SEHNR and FQNEAQ (reference sequence). V gave up 4 bases and J gave up 1 base; unmatched junction bases: 2. The CDR3 DNA is TGTGCCAGCAGCTCTACTAGCGGGGGGTCCTACGAGCAGTACTTC. Protein sequence: CASSSTSGGSYEQYF.

The CDR3 coding sequence is TGCGCCAGCAGCGGACAGGTCTCTGGAAACACCATATATTTT. It yields the protein CASSGQVSGNTIYF. The rearrangement links TRBV5-1 to TRBJ1-3; 7 nucleotides match TRBD1. The CDR3 totals 14 residues. The ends lost 4 bases at V and 0 bases at J; junction bases unmatched: 1. Germline CDR1 is SGHRS and CDR2 is YFSETQ. The full variable domain, in which reference TRBV5-1 and TRBJ1-3 provide the parts outside the CDR3, is KAGVTQTPRYLIKTRGQQVTLSCSPISGHRSVSWYQQTPGQGLQFLFEYFSETQRNKGNFPGRFSGRQFSNSRSEMNVSTLELGDSALYLCASSGQVSGNTIYFGEGSWLTVV.

The chain couples TRBV11-1 to TRBJ2-3; 9 nucleotides match TRBD1. This CDR3 region has 17 residues. Germline loops: CDR1 SGHAT, CDR2 FQDESV (reference sequence). J was trimmed by 5 bases and V by 5 bases; bases with no gene match: 14. CDR3 in DNA: TGTGCCAGCAGCCCAAAGGAGAGGACAGGGGTGAGAGATACGCAGTATTTT. Protein: CASSPKERTGVRDTQYF.

The chain combines TRBV9 with TRBJ2-3, with TRBD2 identical over 10 bases. The junction had 6 bases not matched to a gene; V was cut back by 3 bases and J by 5 bases. CDR1 is SGDLS, CDR2 YYNGEE, per germline. The CDR3 has 15 amino acids. The CDR3 loop reads CASSASGGAGDTQYF. The CDR3 nucleotides read TGTGCCAGCAGCGCGAGCGGGGGGGCAGGAGATACGCAGTATTTT. Combining the CDR3 with reference TRBV9 and TRBJ2-3 gives the whole variable domain DSGVTQTPKHLITATGQRVTLRCSPRSGDLSVYWYQQSLDQGLQFLIQYYNGEERAKGNILERFSAQQFPDLHSELNLSSLELGDSALYFCASSASGGAGDTQYFGPGTRLTVL.

V and J are TRBV19 and TRBJ1-1; possible D gene TRBD1, 5 bases. Trimming removed 9 bases at V and 5 bases at J, with 10 bases between. The germline CDR1 and CDR2 sequences are LNHDA and SQIVND (reference sequence). The CDR3 spans 11 residues. The CDR3 DNA reads as TGTGCCAGCTCAGGGATTACTGAAGCTTTCTTT. Encoded protein: CASSGITEAFF.

The J gene is TRBJ1-4, the V gene TRBV9, with D possibly matching TRBD1 (6 bases). This CDR3 comprises 15 residues. Trimming removed 0 bases from V and 7 bases from J, with 13 bases in between. Germline V gives CDR1 SGDLS, CDR2 YYNGEE. The CDR3 bases are TGTGCCAGCAGCGTAGAGGGGACATCCCGTGAAAAACTGTTTTTT. Protein sequence: CASSVEGTSREKLFF.

This clone was counted once. The J gene is TRBJ1-4, the V gene TRBV5-1, with TRBD1 matching 8 bases. The germline V gene has CDR1 SGHRS and CDR2 YFSETQ. The CDR3 loop spans 15 amino acids. Trimming removed 2 bases from V and 8 bases from J; junction bases left unmatched: 8. The CDR3 DNA reads as TGCGCCAGCAGCTTCTCGGACAGGGATAGGGAAAAACTGTTTTTT. Residues: CASSFSDRDREKLFF. Full variable domain (outside the CDR3, taken from reference TRBV5-1 and TRBJ1-4): KAGVTQTPRYLIKTRGQQVTLSCSPISGHRSVSWYQQTPGQGLQFLFEYFSETQRNKGNFPGRFSGRQFSNSRSEMNVSTLELGDSALYLCASSFSDRDREKLFFGSGTQLSVL.

This clone was seen just once. V gene TRBV2 combines with J gene TRBJ2-3; 10 bases map to TRBD1. The CDR3 has 13 residues. The junction had 3 bases not matched to a gene; V was cut back by 6 bases and J by 6 bases. In germline, CDR1 is SNHLY, CDR2 FYNNEI. CDR3 region: CASRRQGADTQYF. CDR3 nucleotide sequence: TGTGCCAGCAGGAGACAGGGGGCGGATACGCAGTATTTT.

CDR3 sequence (DNA): TGTGCCAGCAGCTTGGCCCACAGGGAATCTTACTACAATGAGCAGTTCTTC. This codes for CASSLAHRESYYNEQFF. The genes are TRBV5-4 and TRBJ2-1; the D gene is possibly TRBD1 (6 bases). The CDR3 consists of 17 residues. The ends were cut back, 0 bases at V and 3 bases at J, with 16 bases in the middle. Germline V gene data show CDR1 as SGHNT and CDR2 as YYREEE (reference sequence).

The count of this clone is one. The chain has TRBV7-3 and TRBJ2-5; 8 bases fit TRBD1. Germline assignment: CDR1 SGHTA and CDR2 FQGTGA. After removal of 5 bases from V and 5 bases from J, the junction contained 7 bases not matched to a gene. This CDR3 spans 14 amino acids. DNA of the CDR3: TGTGCCAGCAGCCCGACAGGGGCCGCGGAGACCCAGTACTTC. As protein: CASSPTGAAETQYF.

In this sample, this clone turned up a few times. This chain joins TRBV7-9 and TRBJ2-5, with D possibly TRBD1 on 5 matching bases. V dropped 0 bases and J dropped 5 bases, with 10 bases sitting between them. Germline V gene lookup returns CDR1 SEHNR and CDR2 FQNEAQ (reference sequence). This CDR3 region has 14 residues. The CDR3 loop reads CASSLAVAGETQYF. The CDR3 DNA is TGTGCCAGCAGCTTAGCTGTGGCAGGGGAGACCCAGTACTTC.

The rearrangement links TRBV4-3 to TRBJ2-7, with a tentative D call TRBD2 (5 bases). The CDR3 is 14 amino acids. Germline V lookup: CDR1 LGHNA, CDR2 YSLEER. Trimming removed 2 bases at V and 4 bases at J, with 12 bases between. The CDR3 reads CASSQTGLAYEQYF. The CDR3 DNA sequence: TGCGCCAGCAGCCAAACCGGACTGGCTTACGAGCAGTACTTC.

V and J are TRBV15 and TRBJ2-7, with TRBD1 identical over 7 bases. Per germline, CDR1 LNHNV and CDR2 YYDKDF (reference sequence). Germline trimming cut 1 base from V and 7 bases from J; bases unmatched to any gene: 7. The CDR3 length is 14 residues. The CDR3 loop is CATSRADRAREQYF. CDR3 nucleotides: TGTGCCACCAGCAGAGCCGACAGGGCGAGGGAGCAGTACTTC.

The sample holds one count of this clone. The CDR3 is CASSVDREGTYEQYF. Written as DNA, the CDR3 is TGTGCCAGCAGCGTAGACAGGGAGGGCACCTACGAGCAGTACTTC. The rearrangement joins TRBV7-8 to TRBJ2-7; D is tentatively TRBD1 or TRBD2 (7 bases each). Germline V gives CDR1 SGHVS, CDR2 FQNEAQ. The CDR3 runs to 15 residues. The ends were cut back, 5 bases at V and 2 bases at J, with 16 bases in the middle.

V gene TRBV4-3 combines with J gene TRBJ2-3; 11 bases match TRBD2. The CDR3 has 16 amino acids. V lost 4 bases, J lost 5 bases, and 8 bases stayed unmatched. From germline, CDR1 is LGHNA and CDR2 YSLEER. The CDR3 loop is CASSLIAGGPEDTQYF. CDR3 bases: TGCGCCAGCAGCCTCATAGCGGGGGGGCCTGAAGATACGCAGTATTTT.

This clone was observed once. The chain joins TRBV30 to TRBJ1-4, with D perhaps TRBD1 (5 bases). The V and J ends lost 2 bases and 5 bases respectively, with 15 bases between them. The germline CDR1 and CDR2 sequences are GTSNPN and SVGIG (reference sequence). The length of the CDR3 is 15 residues. The CDR3 DNA is TGTGCCTGGAGTTTGACGGGACTGCTAAATGAAAAACTGTTTTTT. Encoded protein: CAWSLTGLLNEKLFF.

In its sample, this clone was seen a few times. The rearrangement joins TRBV10-3 to TRBJ1-3; D remains unclear. Germline V lookup: CDR1 ENHRY, CDR2 SYGVKD. The CDR3 runs 14 residues. The V and J ends lost 6 bases and 0 bases respectively, with 9 bases between them. The CDR3 nucleotides read TGTGCCATCAGCGGACGGGACTCTGGAAACACCATATATTTT. Protein: CAISGRDSGNTIYF.

The V call is TRBV4-3, the J call TRBJ2-7, with 8 bases lining up with TRBD2. Per germline, CDR1 LGHNA and CDR2 YSLEER. With 3 bases clipped from V and 6 bases from J, the junction kept 7 bases outside the gene matches. The CDR3 spans 14 residues. The CDR3 spells CASSHTRGDFEQYF. CDR3 bases: TGCGCCAGCAGCCATACGCGGGGGGATTTCGAGCAGTACTTC.

The CDR3 region is CATHIQGRRGRQYF. The DNA for the CDR3 is TGTGCCACCCACATTCAGGGGAGGAGGGGGCGGCAGTACTTC. The V and J genes are TRBV6-5 and TRBJ2-7, with a tentative D call TRBD1 (7 bases). V lost 10 bases to trimming and J lost 9 bases, with 25 bases between them. Germline CDR1 and CDR2: MNHEY and SVGAGI. This CDR3 contains 14 residues.

The chain is built from TRBV10-2 and TRBJ2-3, with 7 bases identical to TRBD2. J was trimmed by 3 bases and V by 5 bases; bases with no gene match: 5. Germline V gives CDR1 WSHSY, CDR2 SAAADI. This CDR3 has 14 amino acids. The CDR3 loop is CASSPAGSTDTQYF. CDR3 nucleotides: TGCGCCAGCAGTCCAGCGGGATCGACAGATACGCAGTATTTT.

CDR3 DNA sequence: TGCGCCAGCAGCCAAGGGACAGGGGCATACAATCAGCCCCAGCATTTT. It is translated as CASSQGTGAYNQPQHF. V and J are TRBV4-3 and TRBJ1-5, with 9 bases that match TRBD1. Germline loops: CDR1 LGHNA, CDR2 YSLEER. The CDR3 runs 16 residues. The V gene end was trimmed by 1 base and the J gene end by 3 bases; junction bases not matched to a gene: 4.